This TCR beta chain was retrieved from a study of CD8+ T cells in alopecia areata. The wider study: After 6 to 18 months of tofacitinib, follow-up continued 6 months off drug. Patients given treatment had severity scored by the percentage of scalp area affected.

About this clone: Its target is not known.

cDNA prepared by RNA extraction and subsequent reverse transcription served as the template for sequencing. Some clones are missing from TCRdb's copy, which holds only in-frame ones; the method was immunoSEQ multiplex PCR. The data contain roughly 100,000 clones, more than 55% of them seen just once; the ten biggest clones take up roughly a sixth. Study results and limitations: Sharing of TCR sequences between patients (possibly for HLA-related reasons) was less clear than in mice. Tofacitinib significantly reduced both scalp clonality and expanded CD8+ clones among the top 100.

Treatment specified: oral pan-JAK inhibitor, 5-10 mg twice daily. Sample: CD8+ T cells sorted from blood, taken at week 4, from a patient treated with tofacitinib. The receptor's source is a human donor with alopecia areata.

The CDR3 protein is CASSLVGSLGEKLFF. As DNA, the CDR3 is TGTGCCAGCAGCTTGGTCGGAAGCTTGGGTGAAAAACTGTTTTTT. This rearrangement joins TRBV5-5 to TRBJ1-4; the D is unclear. Trimming removed 0 bases from V and 7 bases from J, with 13 bases in between. This CDR3 contains 15 residues. Germline loops: CDR1 SGHKS, CDR2 YYEKEE (reference sequence).